The entry that follows covers one TCR beta chain sequence. Template material for TCR beta VDJ and CDR3 profiling consisted of genomic DNA. TCRdb recomputed calls from the reads with MiXCR, one row per CDR3 protein. The table lists more than 100,000 distinct CDR3 sequences, 48% of them singletons, with 2% to 3% in the top ten. The CDR3 extends over 15 amino acids. Trimming left V 4 bases short and J 1 base short, with 13 bases between. This entry belongs to a study of CD8+CD57+ T cells in acquired aplastic anemia. Sequencing was carried out using sorted CD4+, CD8+, or CD8+CD57+ T cells (not recorded which) from PBMCs. This chain connects TRBV12-3 or TRBV12-4 to TRBJ1-2, with D tentatively TRBD1 (5 bases). The clonotype was recovered from a human donor in good health, serving as a control. The CDR3 bases are TGTGCCAGCAGTTACGTGGGGGTGGTTAACTATGGCTACACCTTC. Protein: CASSYVGVVNYGYTF.